These 23 T cell receptor beta chains came from one sample sequenced in a study of shared clonotypes between healthy human individuals (dated by TCRdb to the early 2020s). The library relied on the immunoSEQ multiplex PCR assay. As stored in TCRdb, this immuneACCESS dataset retains in-frame rearrangements with V and J assigned. A fraction of the clones does not appear; measured against another copy, unresolved V genes explain less than half of the discrepancy, and the remainder lacks a known reason. In all, the sample holds more than 2,000,000 clones, and roughly nine tenths of those were seen once. The top ten clones comprise over 0.12% of the sample. Sequenced: naive CD4+ T cells sorted from blood. The label giving this sample's cell subset or site can be read as: CD45RA+ positively selected. The origin of the receptors is a man aged 18-30 years in good health.

The count of this clone is one. The chain employs TRBV5-1 and TRBJ1-4; the match to TRBD1 covers 11 bases. The CDR3 is 17 amino acids. Germline V CDR1 and CDR2: SGHRS, YFSETQ. The trim removed 4 bases at V and 4 bases at J, leaving 9 bases unmatched. The DNA for the CDR3 is TGCGCCAGCAGCCCGACCCCGGGACAGGGGGTTAATGAAAAACTGTTTTTT. Translation: CASSPTPGQGVNEKLFF. Full variable domain (missing parts from reference TRBV5-1 and TRBJ1-4): KAGVTQTPRYLIKTRGQQVTLSCSPISGHRSVSWYQQTPGQGLQFLFEYFSETQRNKGNFPGRFSGRQFSNSRSEMNVSTLELGDSALYLCASSPTPGQGVNEKLFFGSGTQLSVL.

The chain has TRBV7-3 and TRBJ2-7; D may be TRBD1 (6 bases). In germline, CDR1 is SGHTA, CDR2 FQGTGA. This CDR3 comprises 14 residues. V was clipped by 5 bases and J by 6 bases, with 17 bases between them. Here the CDR3 reads CASSLGQPPGEQYF. CDR3 bases: TGTGCCAGCAGCCTTGGACAGCCCCCGGGCGAGCAGTACTTC.

The V and J genes are TRBV18 and TRBJ1-4; weak D call: TRBD1 (5 bases). CDR3 size: 15 residues. Germline loops: CDR1 KGHSH, CDR2 LQKENI. Trimming cost V 3 bases and J 5 bases, with 13 bases left between them. The CDR3 reads CASSPTRQTNEKLFF. Here the CDR3 DNA reads TGTGCCAGCTCACCGACGAGACAGACGAATGAAAAACTGTTTTTT.

The chain is built from TRBV6-1 and TRBJ1-2, with D maybe TRBD1 (5 bases). In germline, CDR1 is MNHNS, CDR2 SASEGT. This CDR3 has 14 amino acids. Trimming took off 10 bases at V and 4 bases at J, with 19 bases between the two ends. The CDR3 protein is CATLKGILAYGYTF. CDR3 sequence (DNA): TGTGCCACCCTGAAGGGGATCCTTGCCTATGGCTACACCTTC.

V and J are TRBV6-5 and TRBJ2-1, with 10 bases identical to TRBD2. J gave up 5 bases and V 6 bases, and 7 bases lay outside the gene matches. Germline CDR1 reads MNHEY; CDR2 reads SVGAGI. The CDR3 runs to 15 residues. The CDR3 region is CASSLSGRANNEQFF. CDR3 nucleotides: TGTGCCAGCAGCTTAAGCGGGAGGGCCAACAATGAGCAGTTCTTC.

This sequence joins TRBV28 and TRBJ2-2, with D tentatively TRBD1 (5 bases). This CDR3 comprises 15 residues. Germline V lookup: CDR1 MDHEN, CDR2 SYDVKM. V dropped 5 bases and J dropped 1 base, with 11 bases sitting between them. Here the CDR3 DNA reads TGTGCCAGCAGTGCCACCGACAGGAACACCGGGGAGCTGTTTTTT. It is translated as CASSATDRNTGELFF. Full variable domain (missing parts from reference TRBV28 and TRBJ2-2): DVKVTQSSRYLVKRTGEKVFLECVQDMDHENMFWYRQDPGLGLRLIYFSYDVKMKEKGDIPEGYSVSREKKERFSLILESASTNQTSMYLCASSATDRNTGELFFGEGSRLTVL.

The J gene is TRBJ2-1, the V gene TRBV11-3, with D possibly called TRBD1 or TRBD2 (6 bases each). The CDR3 runs 13 residues. V lost 8 bases, J lost 5 bases, and 13 bases lay in between. The germline V gene has CDR1 SGHNT and CDR2 YENEEA. The CDR3 nucleotides read TGTGCCAGCGGTGGGGGGACAAACAATGAGCAGTTCTTC. Its translation: CASGGGTNNEQFF.

The CDR3 nucleotides read TGTGCCAGTCGAGAACTAGCGGGCGAGACCCAGTACTTC. Its protein is CASRELAGETQYF. The chain is built from TRBV6-5 and TRBJ2-5; 9 bases are shared with TRBD2. From germline, CDR1 is MNHEY and CDR2 SVGAGI. V shed 9 bases, J shed 5 bases, and the junction held 7 bases outside the gene matches. The CDR3 loop spans 13 amino acids.

The chain employs TRBV28 and TRBJ1-5, with D possibly TRBD1 on 5 matching bases. The CDR3 runs 16 residues. V gave up 4 bases and J gave up 5 bases, with 18 bases separating them. The germline V gene has CDR1 MDHEN and CDR2 SYDVKM. The DNA of the CDR3 is TGTGCCAGCAGTTCGGCCCGGACATCCCCAGATCAGCCCCAGCATTTT. This translates into CASSSARTSPDQPQHF.

This sequence joins TRBV7-9 and TRBJ2-7, with TRBD1 matching 8 bases. The CDR3 is 15 amino acids. Trimming cost V 1 base and J 4 bases; bases outside gene matches: 6. CDR1 and CDR2 (germline): SEHNR, FQNEAQ (reference sequence). The CDR3 region has the DNA TGTGCCAGCAGCTTAGTAGGACAGGGTGGTTACGAGCAGTACTTC. Translation gives CASSLVGQGGYEQYF.

The J gene is TRBJ2-5, the V gene TRBV27; the D is unclear. From germline, CDR1 is MNHEY and CDR2 SMNVEV (reference sequence). This CDR3 has 14 residues. V lost 6 bases to trimming and J lost 7 bases, with 18 bases between them. The CDR3 is CASSQDSPTGTQYF. CDR3 nucleotides: TGTGCCAGCAGCCAGGATAGCCCAACGGGGACCCAGTACTTC.

The V call is TRBV5-4, the J call TRBJ2-2; TRBD2 agrees at 13 bases. The CDR3 is 17 residues long. CDR1 and CDR2 from the germline V gene are SGHNT and YYREEE (reference sequence). The V segment lost 4 bases and the J segment 5 bases; nucleotides outside the gene matches: 8. The CDR3 DNA reads TGTGCCAGCAGCCCCCCGACTAGCGGGAGGTCAACCGGGGAGCTGTTTTTT. Translation gives CASSPPTSGRSTGELFF.

V and J are TRBV6-5 and TRBJ2-7; 11 nucleotides match TRBD2. In germline, CDR1 is MNHEY, CDR2 SVGAGI. The trim removed 6 bases at V and 2 bases at J, leaving 3 bases unmatched. The CDR3 has 14 amino acids. The DNA of the CDR3 is TGTGCCAGCAGAGGGACTAGCGGACCCTACGAGCAGTACTTC. Protein product: CASRGTSGPYEQYF.

As regards this clone: Other DNA sequences of this sample code for an identical CDR3. The gene calls are TRBV5-6 and TRBJ1-4, with unresolved D. Between the trimmed V and J ends, which lost 2 bases and 8 bases, there was a span of 13 bases. The CDR3 loop spans 14 amino acids. CDR1 SGHDT and CDR2 YYEEEE come from the germline V gene. DNA of the CDR3: TGTGCCAGCAGCTTAGCGGGGTCCGGGGAAAAACTGTTTTTT. Its protein product is CASSLAGSGEKLFF. Full variable domain (outside the CDR3, taken from reference TRBV5-6 and TRBJ1-4): DAGVTQSPTHLIKTRGQQVTLRCSPKSGHDTVSWYQQALGQGPQFIFQYYEEEERQRGNFPDRFSGHQFPNYSSELNVNALLLGDSALYLCASSLAGSGEKLFFGSGTQLSVL.

Turning to this clone: Other DNA sequences from this sample encode an identical CDR3 as well. The V and J genes are TRBV5-1 and TRBJ1-4; 9 bases are shared with TRBD1. The V and J ends lost 4 bases and 4 bases, in that order; junction bases with no gene match: 2. This CDR3 has 14 residues. Germline CDR1 is SGHRS and CDR2 is YFSETQ. The CDR3 sequence: CASSTGQGNEKLFF. CDR3 nucleotide sequence: TGCGCCAGCAGCACGGGACAGGGTAATGAAAAACTGTTTTTT.

CDR3 nucleotides: TGTGCTAGTGGTTTGGTATCTGGGCTAGCCAGCACAGATACGCAGTATTTT. Its translation is CASGLVSGLASTDTQYF. The V gene is TRBV12-5, the J gene TRBJ2-3; weak D call: TRBD2 (5 bases). V was clipped by 0 bases and J by 0 bases, with 13 bases between them. CDR1 and CDR2 (germline): LGHNT, FRNRAP. The CDR3 length is 17 residues.

This chain connects TRBV9 to TRBJ2-3; TRBD1 is a possible D gene (5 bases). The V and J ends lost 0 bases and 4 bases respectively, with 12 bases between them. Germline CDR1 SGDLS, CDR2 YYNGEE. The CDR3 covers 15 residues. The CDR3 protein is CASSVAGRGADTQYF. The CDR3 region has the DNA TGTGCCAGCAGCGTAGCAGGGCGTGGCGCAGATACGCAGTATTTT. The full variable domain, completed using reference TRBV9 and TRBJ2-3, is DSGVTQTPKHLITATGQRVTLRCSPRSGDLSVYWYQQSLDQGLQFLIQYYNGEERAKGNILERFSAQQFPDLHSELNLSSLELGDSALYFCASSVAGRGADTQYFGPGTRLTVL.

This chain connects TRBV6-1 to TRBJ2-6; 8 nucleotides match TRBD1. This CDR3 spans 15 amino acids. Trimming cost V 8 bases and J 0 bases; bases outside gene matches: 3. The germline V gene encodes CDR1 MNHNS and CDR2 SASEGT. The DNA for the CDR3 is TGTGCCAGCGACAGGGGAAGCTCTGGGGCCAACGTCCTGACTTTC. Its translation is CASDRGSSGANVLTF.

V gene TRBV7-2 combines with J gene TRBJ2-2; a weak D match, TRBD1 (6 bases). There are 16 residues in the CDR3. Germline CDR1 SGHTA, CDR2 FQGNSA. Trimming removed 1 base at V and 2 bases at J, with 11 bases between. CDR3 in DNA: TGTGCCAGCAGCTTAGAGGGGACACTTAACACCGGGGAGCTGTTTTTT. Translation gives CASSLEGTLNTGELFF.

As for this clone: In the same sample, other DNA sequences code for this CDR3. The chain recombines TRBV5-1 with TRBJ2-1; 7 bases line up with TRBD1. The CDR3 spans 15 residues. CDR1 is SGHRS, CDR2 YFSETQ, per germline. J lost 3 bases, V lost 0 bases, and 3 bases had no gene match. The CDR3, as DNA: TGCGCCAGCAGCTTGGCCGGGGACAGCTACAATGAGCAGTTCTTC. As protein: CASSLAGDSYNEQFF. The whole variable domain, remainder taken from reference TRBV5-1 and TRBJ2-1, is KAGVTQTPRYLIKTRGQQVTLSCSPISGHRSVSWYQQTPGQGLQFLFEYFSETQRNKGNFPGRFSGRQFSNSRSEMNVSTLELGDSALYLCASSLAGDSYNEQFFGPGTRLTVL.

The chain carries TRBV4-1 and TRBJ1-1; possibly TRBD1 for D (6 bases). Germline V gene lookup returns CDR1 MGHRA and CDR2 YSYEKL. CDR3 length: 11 amino acids. The germline V and J ends were trimmed by 0 bases and 11 bases, with 7 bases remaining between them. The CDR3 DNA reads TGCGCCAGCAGCCAAGACGGGGGCGCTTTCTTT. Its protein product is CASSQDGGAFF.

This clone was seen just once. The chain combines TRBV4-1 with TRBJ2-1; D remains unclear. This CDR3 region has 14 residues. V was trimmed by 3 bases and J by 5 bases, leaving 11 bases between them. CDR1 MGHRA and CDR2 YSYEKL come from the germline V gene. The CDR3 nucleotides read TGCGCCAGCAGCCATTACCGTCTAAACAATGAGCAGTTCTTC. Protein: CASSHYRLNNEQFF.

The chain combines TRBV6-1 with TRBJ2-3; D not resolved. V was cut by 4 bases and J by 4 bases, with 15 bases left in between. The CDR3 totals 15 residues. Per the germline V gene, CDR1 is MNHNS and CDR2 is SASEGT. The CDR3 spells CASSVNPRLADTQYF. CDR3 in DNA: TGTGCCAGCAGTGTTAACCCGAGGCTCGCAGATACGCAGTATTTT.